The 10 T cell receptor beta chains below were found in one sample sequenced in a study of CD8 T cells in ankylosing spondylitis (TCRdb year 2017). The library came from 5' RACE. Sequencing was performed on an Illumina HiSeq 2500. The public reads were reanalyzed by TCRdb: fastp trimming at Q25, MiXCR alignment, in-frame beta chains only. Here each entry gathers all rows of one CDR3 protein and keeps the most common genes and DNA. A total of 40,000 or so distinct CDR3 sequences appear in this sample, less than 4% of them only once. Of the sample, 2.8% is held by the ten largest clones. What was sequenced was blood, either unsorted or a sorted T cell fraction (not recorded which). The receptors here all came from a male donor with ankylosing spondylitis or in good health (not recorded which).

Many counts were recorded for this clonotype. V usage is TRBV9 and J usage is TRBJ1-5; possibly TRBD1 for D (6 bases). V lost 3 bases and J 7 bases, leaving 14 bases between the germline ends. The CDR3 runs to 14 residues. Germline values: CDR1 SGDLS, CDR2 YYNGEE. CDR3 nucleotide sequence: TGTGCCAGCAGCGCGCCAGGGGTCTACCAGCCCCAGCATTTT. Its protein product is CASSAPGVYQPQHF.

This clonotype was recorded a few times. The conserved final phenylalanine or tryptophan is absent from the CDR3, which likely points to a read error. The chain uses TRBV9 and TRBJ2-3, with TRBD2 identical over 8 bases. The CDR3 is 16 amino acids. Germline CDR1 reads SGDLS; CDR2 reads YYNGEE. Trimming cost V 2 bases and J 2 bases; bases outside gene matches: 7. CDR3 sequence (DNA): TGTGCCAGCAGCGTGTCTCGGGGGGGCTTCACAGATACGCAGTATTCT. Translated: CASSVSRGGFTDTQYS.

The rearrangement links TRBV9 to TRBJ2-2, with TRBD2 matching over 13 bases. Germline loops: CDR1 SGDLS, CDR2 YYNGEE. The CDR3 has 16 amino acids. Trimming at V came to 0 bases and at J to 7 bases, leaving 3 bases not matched to a gene. CDR3 region: CASSVAGTSGIGELFF. In nucleotides, the CDR3 is TGTGCCAGCAGCGTAGCAGGGACTAGCGGGATCGGGGAGCTGTTTTTT.

The rearrangement uses TRBV9 and TRBJ2-5; D ambiguous. CDR1 is SGDLS and CDR2 is YYNGEE in the germline V gene. The CDR3 extends over 13 amino acids. The germline V and J ends were trimmed by 4 bases and 5 bases, with 12 bases remaining between them. For the CDR3, the DNA is TGTGCCAGCAGCCCCCGTATAGGTGAGACCCAGTACTTC. Its protein is CASSPRIGETQYF.

This clonotype was seen repeatedly, ten times or more. The chain's CDR3 is CASSVATTTPSLAGAPKTDEQFF. In DNA form, the CDR3 reads TGTGCCAGCAGCGTAGCTACAACCACGCCGAGTCTGGCGGGAGCCCCGAAGACGGATGAGCAGTTCTTC. The V and J genes are TRBV9 and TRBJ2-1, with 7 bases identical to TRBD2. Germline lookup yields CDR1 SGDLS and CDR2 YYNGEE. There are 23 residues in the CDR3. V dropped 0 bases and J dropped 8; count of bases not matched to a gene: 32. The full variable domain, completed using reference TRBV9 and TRBJ2-1, is DSGVTQTPKHLITATGQRVTLRCSPRSGDLSVYWYQQSLDQGLQFLIQYYNGEERAKGNILERFSAQQFPDLHSELNLSSLELGDSALYFCASSVATTTPSLAGAPKTDEQFFGPGTRLTVL.

CDR3 in DNA: TGTGCCAGCTCCCAAACGGGATACACAGATACGCAGTATTTT. Protein sequence: CASSQTGYTDTQYF. V is TRBV9 and J is TRBJ2-3; tentatively, D is TRBD2 (5 bases). Per the germline V gene, CDR1 is SGDLS and CDR2 is YYNGEE. The germline V and J ends were trimmed by 7 bases and 2 bases, with 14 bases remaining between them. CDR3 size: 14 residues.

This clonotype was picked up many times. For the CDR3, the DNA is TGTGCCAGCAGCGTAGAACATACAGGGGGGCGAAATGAGCAGTTCTTC. Its translation: CASSVEHTGGRNEQFF. This sequence joins TRBV9 and TRBJ2-1, with TRBD1 identical over 8 bases. V dropped 0 bases and J dropped 7; count of bases not matched to a gene: 9. CDR1 SGDLS and CDR2 YYNGEE come from the germline V gene. The CDR3 is made up of 16 amino acids.

This clonotype was seen at least ten times. The chain uses TRBV9 and TRBJ2-2, with D tentatively TRBD2 (7 bases). Trimming cost V 4 bases and J 6 bases, with 13 bases left between them. CDR3 length equals 14 residues. CDR1 SGDLS and CDR2 YYNGEE come from the germline V gene. The CDR3 loop reads CASSLGGGAGELFF. The CDR3 nucleotides are TGTGCCAGCAGCCTAGGGGGGGGCGCCGGGGAGCTGTTTTTT.

This clonotype came up many times. The chain carries TRBV9 and TRBJ2-1; 10 nucleotides line up with TRBD2. Trimming removed 0 bases from V and 4 bases from J; junction bases left unmatched: 1. Germline CDR1 reads SGDLS; CDR2 reads YYNGEE. This CDR3 is 15 amino acids long. Here the CDR3 reads CASSVVLAGYNEQFF. For the CDR3, the DNA is TGTGCCAGCAGCGTAGTACTAGCGGGATACAATGAGCAGTTCTTC.

This clonotype has a count of ten or more. CDR3: CASSAGTGYGYTF. The CDR3 DNA follows: TGTGCCAGCAGCGCCGGGACAGGGTATGGCTACACCTTC. The gene calls are TRBV9 and TRBJ1-2; 9 bases match TRBD1. CDR3 length: 13 amino acids. V was clipped by 3 bases and J by 5 bases; unmatched bases: 2. Germline lookup yields CDR1 SGDLS and CDR2 YYNGEE.